A single sample is the source of the 8 T cell receptor beta chains below, sequenced in a study of metastatic and nonmetastatic thyroid tumors. There were no patients who had received any treatment before thyroid surgery. MiXCR was used by TCRdb to re-call the PCR reads. The table shows about 16,000 clones, with around 24% occurring only once. The sample taken for sequencing was tumor tissue. These receptors all stem from a male donor with papillary thyroid cancer or a benign thyroid nodule (not recorded which). Some clones in this sample may be carry-over from other donors' samples.

This clone was detected a few times. V usage is TRBV6-5 and J usage is TRBJ2-5; no reliable D call. CDR1 and CDR2 from the germline V gene are MNHEY and SVGAGI. V was pared by 6 bases and J by 5 bases, with 10 bases between. The length of the CDR3 is 12 residues. The CDR3 DNA reads as TGTGCCAGCAGATACGACGCGGAGACCCAGTACTTC. Protein: CASRYDAETQYF.

This clone was recorded at least ten times. The chain employs TRBV4-1 and TRBJ1-6, with 7 bases fitting TRBD1. CDR3 length equals 20 residues. From germline, CDR1 is MGHRA and CDR2 YSYEKL. Trimming cost V 1 base and J 8 bases; bases outside gene matches: 20. The CDR3 sequence is CASSQVVAIQRGRRDSPLHF. The CDR3 DNA is TGCGCCAGCAGCCAAGTGGTAGCGATCCAAAGGGGGCGCCGGGATTCACCCCTCCACTTT.

This clone was seen only a few times. This could be a read error, since a much larger clone is one nucleotide away. The rearrangement uses TRBV27 and TRBJ2-1; 7 nucleotides line up with TRBD2. The CDR3 totals 14 residues. V shed 2 bases and J 15 bases; nucleotides not matched to a gene: 13. Germline loops: CDR1 MNHEY, CDR2 SMNVEV (reference sequence). This CDR3 is CASSLMGGWEWLFF. The CDR3 DNA reads TGTGCCAGCAGTTTAATGGGGGGGTGGGAGTGGCTGTTCTTC.

The chain couples TRBV15 to TRBJ1-4; 9 nucleotides line up with TRBD1. The V gene end was trimmed by 5 bases and the J gene end by 7 bases; junction bases not matched to a gene: 8. CDR3 length: 15 residues. Germline values: CDR1 LNHNV, CDR2 YYDKDF (reference sequence). The CDR3 sequence is CATSGTTGGGEKLFF. The DNA for the CDR3 is TGTGCCACCAGCGGAACGACAGGGGGGGGTGAAAAACTGTTTTTT.

V usage is TRBV6-1 and J usage is TRBJ2-2; TRBD1 aligns across 8 bases. V trimming: 6 bases; J trimming: 4 bases; junction bases outside the gene matches: 4. The CDR3 has 14 residues. Germline V gene lookup returns CDR1 MNHNS and CDR2 SASEGT. The CDR3 coding sequence is TGTGCCAGCAGCGATGACAGGGGCACCGGGGAGCTGTTTTTT. Its protein is CASSDDRGTGELFF.

V is TRBV4-2 and J is TRBJ2-2, with D perhaps matching TRBD2 (6 bases). Germline V gene sequence: CDR1 LGHNA, CDR2 YNFKEQ. With 0 bases removed from V and 4 bases from J, the gap between germline ends came to 12 bases. There are 16 residues in the CDR3. For the CDR3, the DNA is TGTGCCAGCAGCCAAGATGTAGACGGGAGCACCGGGGAGCTGTTTTTT. Residues: CASSQDVDGSTGELFF.

This clone was seen many times. The chain is built from TRBV7-3 and TRBJ2-5; TRBD1 aligns across 8 bases. Germline-derived CDR1 and CDR2 are SGHTA and FQGTGA. V shed 3 bases and J 2 bases; nucleotides not matched to a gene: 8. The CDR3 runs 16 residues. Written as DNA, the CDR3 is TGTGCCAGCAGCTTGTATGGGACAGGAAGACAAGAGACCCAGTACTTC. This sequence encodes CASSLYGTGRQETQYF.

This clone is judged medium-sized. The CDR3 loop reads CASSQLRGDNNSPLHF. The DNA of the CDR3 is TGTGCCAGCAGCCAACTAAGGGGGGATAATAATTCACCCCTCCACTTT. V usage is TRBV14 and J usage is TRBJ1-6, with TRBD1 as a possible D gene (6 bases). CDR3 length equals 16 residues. CDR1 is SGHDN and CDR2 is FVKESK in the germline V gene. The V end lost 2 bases, the J end lost 5 bases, and 13 bases lay between the germline ends.